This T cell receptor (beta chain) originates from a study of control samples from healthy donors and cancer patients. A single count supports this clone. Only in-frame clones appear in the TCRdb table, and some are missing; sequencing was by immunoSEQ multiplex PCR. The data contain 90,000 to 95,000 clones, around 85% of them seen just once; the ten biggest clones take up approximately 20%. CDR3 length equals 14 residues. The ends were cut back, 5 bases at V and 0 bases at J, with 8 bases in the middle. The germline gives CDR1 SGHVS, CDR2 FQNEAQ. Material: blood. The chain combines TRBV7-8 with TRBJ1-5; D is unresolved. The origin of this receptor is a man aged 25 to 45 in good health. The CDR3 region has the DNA TGTGCCAGCAGCCCGCGGTTTAGCAATCAGCCCCAGCATTTT. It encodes CASSPRFSNQPQHF.